Included here is one T cell receptor beta chain sequence, with context. Its antigen remains unknown. TCRdb keeps only in-frame clones here, not all; method: immunoSEQ multiplex PCR. Of roughly 12,000 clones listed, around four fifths are singletons. These data come from a study of tumor-infiltrating lymphocytes in localized non-small cell lung cancer. Study-wide findings and caveats: TCRbeta sequencing showed higher T cell infiltration in tumors than uninvolved lung. Available tissue quantity limited TCR sequencing to a patient subset.

This CDR3 contains 18 residues. The V and J ends lost 0 bases and 0 bases, in that order; junction bases with no gene match: 5. Germline V gene sequence: CDR1 KGHSH, CDR2 LQKENI. The sequenced sample was uninvolved lung tissue not adjacent to the tumor. The TCR comes from a human donor with non-small cell lung cancer. The chain employs TRBV18 and TRBJ2-4, with 10 nucleotides matching TRBD2. This chain's CDR3 is CASSPPSSGGLAKNIQYF. The CDR3 coding sequence is TGTGCCAGCTCACCACCGTCTAGCGGGGGCCTAGCCAAAAACATTCAGTACTTC.